The 24 T cell receptor beta chains below come from one sample, sequenced in a study of CD8 T cells in Susac syndrome. Random-hexamer reverse transcription was applied to about 0.45 to 1 ug RNA. MiXCR was run by TCRdb on the immunoSEQ multiplex PCR reads, yielding one entry per CDR3 protein. The table shows fewer than 250,000 distinct CDR3 sequences, with more than 85% occurring only once. Sequenced input: CD8+ T cells from PBMCs. The receptors shown here come from a human donor with multiple sclerosis.

This chain uses TRBV5-6 with TRBJ2-5; 9 bases match TRBD1. V dropped 3 bases and J dropped 2; count of bases not matched to a gene: 2. The CDR3 is made up of 14 amino acids. Germline CDR1 reads SGHDT; CDR2 reads YYEEEE. CDR3 residues: CASSWGTGQETQYF. The DNA for the CDR3 is TGTGCCAGCAGCTGGGGGACAGGGCAAGAGACCCAGTACTTC.

This chain joins TRBV11-2 and TRBJ2-7; the match to TRBD1 covers 7 bases. Germline trimming cut 1 base from V and 2 bases from J; bases unmatched to any gene: 5. The germline CDR1 and CDR2 sequences are SGHAT and FQNNGV. The CDR3 extends over 15 amino acids. This CDR3 reads CASSLGGTEPYEQYF. The DNA of the CDR3 is TGTGCCAGCAGCTTAGGAGGGACAGAACCCTACGAGCAGTACTTC.

This CDR3 reads CASSGDSPYNEQFF. The CDR3 DNA reads TGTGCCAGCAGCGGGGACAGCCCCTACAATGAGCAGTTCTTC. The J gene is TRBJ2-1, the V gene TRBV7-9; 7 nucleotides line up with TRBD1. This CDR3 contains 14 residues. J gave up 2 bases and V 5 bases, and 3 bases lay outside the gene matches. Germline V gene lookup returns CDR1 SEHNR and CDR2 FQNEAQ (reference sequence).

CDR3 in DNA: TGTGCCAGCAGCATCGTTCTGGCCTACGAGCAGTACTTC. It encodes CASSIVLAYEQYF. This rearrangement joins TRBV12-3 or TRBV12-4 to TRBJ2-7; no clear D gene. With 6 bases removed from V and 2 bases from J, the gap between germline ends came to 11 bases. This CDR3 region has 13 residues.

The rearrangement links TRBV27 to TRBJ1-4; maybe TRBD1 (5 bases). Germline loops: CDR1 MNHEY, CDR2 SMNVEV (reference sequence). Trimming cost V 9 bases and J 8 bases, with 13 bases left between them. The CDR3 consists of 12 residues. CDR3 sequence: CASLGTEEKLFF. The DNA for the CDR3 is TGTGCCAGTCTCGGGACCGAGGAAAAACTGTTTTTT.

This chain links TRBV7-9 with TRBJ2-7; a possible D gene is TRBD1 (5 bases). Germline V gene sequence: CDR1 SEHNR, CDR2 FQNEAQ (reference sequence). This CDR3 has 15 amino acids. Deletions cut 5 bases from V and 7 bases from J, with 21 bases between. CDR3 sequence: CASSPRTTAEEEQYF. DNA of the CDR3: TGTGCCAGCAGCCCGAGGACAACCGCGGAAGAGGAGCAGTACTTC. The full variable domain, its missing parts supplied by reference TRBV7-9 and TRBJ2-7, is DTGVSQNPRHKITKRGQNVTFRCDPISEHNRLYWYRQTLGQGPEFLTYFQNEAQLEKSRLLSDRFSAERPKGSFSTLEIQRTEQGDSAMYLCASSPRTTAEEEQYFGPGTRLTVT.

The chain combines TRBV7-9 with TRBJ1-2; D gene unclear. Per germline, CDR1 SEHNR and CDR2 FQNEAQ (reference sequence). V dropped 4 bases and J dropped 8 bases, with 8 bases sitting between them. This CDR3 is built from 11 residues. Here the CDR3 reads CASSYSRGYTF. CDR3 sequence (DNA): TGTGCCAGCAGCTACAGTCGCGGCTACACCTTC.

The chain links TRBV13 to TRBJ2-6; maybe TRBD2 (5 bases). Germline values: CDR1 PRHDT, CDR2 FYEKMQ (reference sequence). The CDR3 is 14 residues long. The ends were cut back, 7 bases at V and 4 bases at J, with 11 bases in the middle. This chain's CDR3 is CASKAGGGANVLTF. The CDR3 DNA reads TGTGCCAGCAAGGCGGGTGGCGGGGCCAACGTCCTGACTTTC.

This chain uses TRBV14 with TRBJ1-1; D uncertain. CDR3 length: 14 residues. The V and J ends lost 2 bases and 2 bases respectively, with 9 bases between them. CDR1 and CDR2 from the germline V gene are SGHDN and FVKESK. The CDR3 DNA follows: TGTGCCAGCAGCCAACGACCAGCAAACACTGAAGCTTTCTTT. Translating gives CASSQRPANTEAFF.

This clonotype was detected once. The rearrangement joins TRBV4-1 to TRBJ1-5; no reliable D call. The germline V gene has CDR1 MGHRA and CDR2 YSYEKL. CDR3 length: 15 residues. Trimming took off 1 base at V and 0 bases at J, with 7 bases between the two ends. In nucleotides, the CDR3 is TGCGCCAGCAGCCAAGGCGCGTATAGCAATCAGCCCCAGCATTTT. Protein sequence: CASSQGAYSNQPQHF.

This sequence joins TRBV4-3 and TRBJ2-1, with unresolved D. This CDR3 is 16 amino acids long. CDR1 is LGHNA and CDR2 is YSLEER in the germline V gene. Trimming stripped 0 bases from V and 0 bases from J, with 9 bases between. DNA of the CDR3: TGCGCCAGCAGCCAAGAAGGAACGGTCTCCTACAATGAGCAGTTCTTC. This translates into CASSQEGTVSYNEQFF.

The gene calls are TRBV20-1 and TRBJ2-3, with unresolved D. Between the trimmed V and J ends, which lost 5 bases and 6 bases, there was a span of 18 bases. This CDR3 contains 14 residues. CDR1 DFQATT and CDR2 SNEGSKA come from the germline V gene (reference sequence). This CDR3 is CSAPRQAAIDTQYF. As DNA, the CDR3 is TGCAGTGCTCCCCGTCAGGCGGCCATTGATACGCAGTATTTT.

The rearrangement links TRBV12-3 or TRBV12-4 to TRBJ2-1; maybe TRBD2 (5 bases). The length of the CDR3 is 12 residues. Trimming took 4 bases from V and 5 from J, leaving 6 bases between them. CDR3 nucleotide sequence: TGTGCCAGCAGTTCACTAGACAATGAGCAGTTCTTC. Protein product: CASSSLDNEQFF.

This chain connects TRBV10-3 to TRBJ2-7; 10 bases align to TRBD2. The CDR3 runs to 15 residues. CDR1 and CDR2 from the germline V gene are ENHRY and SYGVKD. V lost 6 bases, J lost 4 bases, and 9 bases stayed unmatched. The CDR3 region is CAIRNEASGSYEQYF. The CDR3 DNA is TGTGCCATCAGAAACGAGGCTAGCGGGAGTTACGAGCAGTACTTC.

On this clonotype: A read error may account for a junction end that differs from germline. The V call is TRBV7-7, the J call TRBJ2-2; 9 nucleotides match TRBD1. Germline CDR1 SSHAT, CDR2 FNYEAQ (reference sequence). The CDR3 has 20 amino acids. The CDR3 DNA sequence: TGTGCTAGCAGCCAATATCGGACAGGGGTGATTCCGACTAACACCGGGGAGCTGTTTTTT. Protein product: CASSQYRTGVIPTNTGELFF.

The chain is built from TRBV4-1 and TRBJ1-6, with 10 bases aligning to TRBD1. The CDR3 is 16 residues long. The V segment lost 1 base and the J segment 8 bases; nucleotides outside the gene matches: 5. Germline lookup yields CDR1 MGHRA and CDR2 YSYEKL. This chain's CDR3 is CASSQGDRGFDSPLHF. The CDR3 region has the DNA TGCGCCAGCAGCCAAGGGGACAGGGGTTTTGATTCACCCCTCCACTTT.

The chain combines TRBV24-1 with TRBJ2-1; tentatively, D is TRBD2 (6 bases). This CDR3 spans 13 amino acids. Trimming removed 4 bases from V and 9 bases from J, with 12 bases in between. Germline V CDR1 and CDR2: KGHDR, SFDVKD. The CDR3 sequence: CATSEVVGGEQFF. The DNA of the CDR3 is TGTGCCACCAGTGAAGTAGTCGGGGGTGAGCAGTTCTTC.

The table lists this clonotype with a count of one. The chain links TRBV19 to TRBJ1-3; D ambiguous. Germline CDR1 is LNHDA and CDR2 is SQIVND (reference sequence). Trimming removed 3 bases at V and 0 bases at J, with 9 bases between. The CDR3 is made up of 15 amino acids. The CDR3 coding sequence is TGTGCCAGTAGTATGGACGGGGACTCTGGAAACACCATATATTTT. Translating gives CASSMDGDSGNTIYF.

The V and J genes are TRBV21-1 and TRBJ2-3; the table names TRBD1, a call not compared with the DNA. TRBV21-1 is shown as a pseudogene. CDR3 length: 16 amino acids. This CDR3 reads CASTPKTGDSTDTQYF. DNA for the CDR3: TGTGCCAGCACCCCGAAGACAGGGGATTCCACAGATACGCAGTATTTT.

This rearrangement joins TRBV7-9 to TRBJ2-7, with 8 positions matching TRBD2. V trimming: 1 base; J trimming: 4 bases; junction bases outside the gene matches: 6. The CDR3 runs to 15 residues. Germline CDR1 and CDR2: SEHNR and FQNEAQ (reference sequence). Here the CDR3 DNA reads TGTGCCAGCAGCTTAGAAGCGGGAGAAAAATACGAGCAGTACTTC. It encodes CASSLEAGEKYEQYF.

This sequence joins TRBV3-1 and TRBJ1-1; the D is unclear. The CDR3 spans 12 residues. The V end lost 8 bases, the J end lost 1 base, and 8 bases lay between the germline ends. CDR1 LGHDT and CDR2 YNNKEL come from the germline V gene (reference sequence). The DNA for the CDR3 is TGTGCCAGCGCCGCTGAGAACACTGAAGCTTTCTTT. The encoded protein is CASAAENTEAFF.

The rearrangement joins TRBV20-1 to TRBJ2-7; D perhaps matches TRBD1 (6 bases). Trimming pared 3 bases from V and 6 bases from J, leaving 18 bases between. CDR1 DFQATT and CDR2 SNEGSKA come from the germline V gene (reference sequence). This CDR3 has 14 residues. CDR3 DNA: TGCAGTGCTAGCGAGGGGGTACCAAGGGGCGAGCAGTACTTC. Its translation: CSASEGVPRGEQYF.

The V gene is TRBV5-6, the J gene TRBJ2-3; 7 nucleotides agree with TRBD2. The junction had 5 bases not matched to a gene; V was cut back by 4 bases and J by 6 bases. The CDR3 length is 13 residues. The germline V gene encodes CDR1 SGHDT and CDR2 YYEEEE. The CDR3 here is CASSLGGDDTQYF. CDR3 sequence (DNA): TGTGCCAGCAGCCTTGGGGGGGACGATACGCAGTATTTT.

V and J are TRBV28 and TRBJ1-5; 7 nucleotides align to TRBD1. The CDR3 contains 16 residues. Germline assignment: CDR1 MDHEN and CDR2 SYDVKM. The J segment lost 4 bases and the V segment lost 6 bases, leaving 12 bases of the junction unmatched. Here the CDR3 DNA reads TGTGCCAGCAGCCAGGGACAGCCGCTTTCTAATCAGCCCCAGCATTTT. The encoded protein is CASSQGQPLSNQPQHF.